This TCR beta chain was sequenced during a study of CD8+CD57+ T cells in acquired aplastic anemia. This clonotype was counted at least ten times. Genomic DNA was employed as the template in profiling TCR beta VDJ and CDR3. TCRdb itself ran the reads through MiXCR, one entry per CDR3 protein. The sample includes under 500,000 distinct CDR3 sequences, over 25% of them seen just once. The patients chosen for sequencing had shown expansion of CD8+CD57+ cells (detected by flow cytometry). The patients, all of them, had severe acquired aplastic anemia. The sequenced sample consisted of sorted CD4+, CD8+, or CD8+CD57+ T cells (not recorded which) from PBMCs. The source of this sequence is a human donor with aplastic anemia.

Here the CDR3 reads CSVERASGKSRETQYF. CDR3 nucleotides: TGCAGCGTTGAAAGGGCTAGCGGGAAATCGAGGGAGACCCAGTACTTC. The V call is TRBV29-1, the J call TRBJ2-5, with 9 bases matching TRBD2. Germline V gene sequence: CDR1 SQVTM, CDR2 ANQGSEA. CDR3 length: 16 amino acids. V gave up 2 bases and J gave up 5 bases; unmatched junction bases: 12.